This TCR beta chain was obtained from a study of T-cell memory formation after mild COVID-19. About the research overall: Largely, the TCR clusters proved donor specific.

This clonotype was seen a few times. The authors produced TCR alpha and TCR beta cDNA libraries with sample barcodes and UMIs by 5'RACE using constant-segment primers. TCRdb re-called the 5' RACE reads with MiXCR, one entry per CDR3 protein. The sample lists roughly 40,000 distinct CDR3 sequences, about 6.3% occurring once. Trimming removed 1 base from V and 9 bases from J; junction bases left unmatched: 5. CDR3 length: 14 amino acids. Germline CDR1 SGHTA, CDR2 FQGTGA. The chain couples TRBV7-3 to TRBJ2-1; TRBD2 matches at 8 bases. The receptor's source is an adult who had mild COVID-19 (a few samples of this study predate the infection). Cell type and time point are not known. The sequenced sample was PBMCs or a T cell subset sorted from them (not recorded which). CDR3 coding DNA: TGTGCCAGCAGCTTAAGGCGGGAGGCCGGTGAGCAGTTCTTC. This sequence encodes CASSLRREAGEQFF.